This T cell receptor (beta chain) comes out of a study of CD8 T cells in Susac syndrome. The authors reverse transcribed roughly 0.5 to 1 ug RNA with random hexamers. With immunoSEQ multiplex PCR, TCR beta CDR3 was amplified across 54 Vbeta and 13 Jbeta. TCRdb reprocessed the immunoSEQ multiplex PCR reads with MiXCR, giving one entry per CDR3 protein. The sample carries about 130,000 distinct CDR3 sequences, around nine tenths recorded once. The V end lost 8 bases, the J end lost 0 bases, and 16 bases lay between the germline ends. Germline V gene data show CDR1 as SEHNR and CDR2 as FQNEAQ (reference sequence). The CDR3 is 15 residues long.

The V call is TRBV7-9, the J call TRBJ1-1; D is perhaps TRBD1 (5 bases). This TCR came from a human donor with multiple sclerosis. Specimen: CD8+ T cells from PBMCs. The DNA for the CDR3 is TGTGCCAGCTCCCTTGGAATGGGGGTGAACACTGAAGCTTTCTTT. This codes for CASSLGMGVNTEAFF.